Here is one TCR beta chain with its context. This sample is part of a study of T-cell reconstitution after alpha-beta-depleted transplantation in children. The CDR3 extends over 13 amino acids. The germline CDR1 and CDR2 sequences are LGHNA and YSLEER. With 3 bases removed from V and 4 bases from J, the gap between germline ends came to 10 bases. TCRbeta library construction was performed incorporating unique molecular identifiers. TCRdb reprocessed the PCR reads via MiXCR and lists one record per CDR3 protein. The data show around 370,000 distinct CDR3 sequences, with about 9.3% seen just once and 2% to 3% held by the top ten.

The receptor was derived from a human donor who donated a stem cell graft to a child with acute lymphoblastic leukemia. The sample was PBMCs from the stem cell graft donor, taken from the stem cell graft. The V call is TRBV4-3, the J call TRBJ2-7; a possible D gene is TRBD2 (5 bases). CDR3 in amino acids: CASSQGDHYEQYF. CDR3 DNA sequence: TGCGCCAGCAGCCAGGGAGATCATTACGAGCAGTACTTC.